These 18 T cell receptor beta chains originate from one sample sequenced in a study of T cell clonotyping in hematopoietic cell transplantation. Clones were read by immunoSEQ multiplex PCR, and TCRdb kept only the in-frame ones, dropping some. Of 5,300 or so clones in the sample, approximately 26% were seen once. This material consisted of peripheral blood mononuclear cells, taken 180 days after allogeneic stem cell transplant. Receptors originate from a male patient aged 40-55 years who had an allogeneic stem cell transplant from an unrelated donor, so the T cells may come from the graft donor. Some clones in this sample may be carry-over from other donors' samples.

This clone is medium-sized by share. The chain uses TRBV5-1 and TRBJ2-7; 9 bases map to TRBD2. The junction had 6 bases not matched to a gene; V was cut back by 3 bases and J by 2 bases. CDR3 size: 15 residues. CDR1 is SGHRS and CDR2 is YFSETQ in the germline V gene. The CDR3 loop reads CASSSSGGPAYEQYF. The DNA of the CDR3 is TGCGCCAGCAGCTCCAGCGGGGGGCCGGCCTACGAGCAGTACTTC.

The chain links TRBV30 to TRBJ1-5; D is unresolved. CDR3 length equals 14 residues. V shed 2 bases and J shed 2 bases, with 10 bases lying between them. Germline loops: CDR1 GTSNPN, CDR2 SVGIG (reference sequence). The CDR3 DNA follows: TGTGCCTGGAGTACCAGGCTGGGCAATCAGCCCCAGCATTTT. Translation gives CAWSTRLGNQPQHF.

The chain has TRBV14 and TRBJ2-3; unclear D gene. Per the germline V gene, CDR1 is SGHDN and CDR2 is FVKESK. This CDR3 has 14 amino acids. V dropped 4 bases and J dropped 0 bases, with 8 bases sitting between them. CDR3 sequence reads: CASSLGRSTDTQYF. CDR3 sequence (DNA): TGTGCCAGCAGCCTAGGACGGAGCACAGATACGCAGTATTTT.

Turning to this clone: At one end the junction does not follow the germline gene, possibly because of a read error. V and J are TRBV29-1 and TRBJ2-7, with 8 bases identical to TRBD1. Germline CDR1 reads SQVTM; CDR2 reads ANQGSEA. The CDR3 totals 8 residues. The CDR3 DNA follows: TGCAGCGTTGGGAGGACAGGGTTC. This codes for CSVGRTGF.

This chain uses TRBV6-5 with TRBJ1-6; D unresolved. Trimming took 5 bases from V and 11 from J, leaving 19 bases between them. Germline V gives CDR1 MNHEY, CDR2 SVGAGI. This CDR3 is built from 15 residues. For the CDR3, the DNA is TGTGCCAGCAGTCTAGGCACGGACGGGCAAACACCCCTCCACTTT. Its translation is CASSLGTDGQTPLHF.

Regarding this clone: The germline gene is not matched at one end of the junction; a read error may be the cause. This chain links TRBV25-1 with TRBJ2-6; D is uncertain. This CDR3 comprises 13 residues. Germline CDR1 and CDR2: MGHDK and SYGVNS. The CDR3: CAGSAPGANVLTF. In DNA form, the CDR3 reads TGTGCCGGCAGTGCTCCTGGGGCCAACGTCCTGACTTTC.

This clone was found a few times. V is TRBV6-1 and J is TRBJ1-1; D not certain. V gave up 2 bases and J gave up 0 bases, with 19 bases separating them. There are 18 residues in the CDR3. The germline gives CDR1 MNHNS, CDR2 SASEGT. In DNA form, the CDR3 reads TGTGCCAGCAGTGAAAGTAGATTTGGCCTCTCCTTGAACACTGAAGCTTTCTTT. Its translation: CASSESRFGLSLNTEAFF.

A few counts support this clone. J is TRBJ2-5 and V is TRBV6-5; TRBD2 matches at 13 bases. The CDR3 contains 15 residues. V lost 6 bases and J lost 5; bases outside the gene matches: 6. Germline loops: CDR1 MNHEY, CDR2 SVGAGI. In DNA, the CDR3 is TGTGCCAGCAGAAGACTAGCGGGGGGCGGGGAGACCCAGTACTTC. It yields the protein CASRRLAGGGETQYF.

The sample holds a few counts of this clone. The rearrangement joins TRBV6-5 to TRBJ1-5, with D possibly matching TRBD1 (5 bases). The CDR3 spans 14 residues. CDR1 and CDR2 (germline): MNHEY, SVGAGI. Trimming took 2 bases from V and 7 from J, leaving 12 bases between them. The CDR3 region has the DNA TGTGCCAGCAGTTACGGAGCAGGGTCCCAGCCCCAGCATTTT. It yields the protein CASSYGAGSQPQHF.

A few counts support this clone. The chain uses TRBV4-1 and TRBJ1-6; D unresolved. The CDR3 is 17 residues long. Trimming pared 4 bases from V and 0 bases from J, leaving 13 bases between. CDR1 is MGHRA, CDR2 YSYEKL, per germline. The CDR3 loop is CASSPESGSSYNSPLHF. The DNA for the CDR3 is TGCGCCAGCAGCCCAGAGAGCGGCAGCTCCTATAATTCACCCCTCCACTTT.

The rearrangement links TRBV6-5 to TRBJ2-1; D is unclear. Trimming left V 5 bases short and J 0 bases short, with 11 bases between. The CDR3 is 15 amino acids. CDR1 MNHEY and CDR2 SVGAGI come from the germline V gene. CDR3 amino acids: CASSTLVGSYNEQFF. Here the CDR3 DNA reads TGTGCCAGCAGTACCCTAGTGGGCTCCTACAATGAGCAGTTCTTC.

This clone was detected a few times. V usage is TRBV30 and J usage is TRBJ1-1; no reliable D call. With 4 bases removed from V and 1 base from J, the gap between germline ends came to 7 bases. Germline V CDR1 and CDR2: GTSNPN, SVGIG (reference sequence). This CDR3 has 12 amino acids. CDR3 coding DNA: TGTGCCTGGAATAGTCGGAACACTGAAGCTTTCTTT. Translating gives CAWNSRNTEAFF.

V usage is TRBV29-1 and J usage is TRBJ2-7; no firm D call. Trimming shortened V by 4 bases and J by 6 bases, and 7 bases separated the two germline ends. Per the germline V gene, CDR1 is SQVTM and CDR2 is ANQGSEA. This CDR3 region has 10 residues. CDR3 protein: CSVVQSEQYF. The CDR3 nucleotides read TGCAGCGTTGTACAGTCCGAGCAGTACTTC.

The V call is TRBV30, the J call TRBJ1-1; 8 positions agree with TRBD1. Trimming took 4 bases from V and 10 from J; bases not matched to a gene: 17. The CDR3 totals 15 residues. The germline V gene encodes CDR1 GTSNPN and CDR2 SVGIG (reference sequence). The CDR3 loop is CAWTPRQGATQGAFF. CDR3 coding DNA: TGTGCCTGGACTCCTCGGCAGGGGGCGACGCAGGGAGCTTTCTTT.

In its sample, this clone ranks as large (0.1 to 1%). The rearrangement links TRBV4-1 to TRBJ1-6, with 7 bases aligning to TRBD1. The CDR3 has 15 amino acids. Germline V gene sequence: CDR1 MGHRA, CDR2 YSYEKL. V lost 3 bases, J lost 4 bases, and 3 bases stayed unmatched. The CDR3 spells CASSQPGQYNSPLHF. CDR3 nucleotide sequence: TGCGCCAGCAGCCAGCCGGGACAGTATAATTCACCCCTCCACTTT.

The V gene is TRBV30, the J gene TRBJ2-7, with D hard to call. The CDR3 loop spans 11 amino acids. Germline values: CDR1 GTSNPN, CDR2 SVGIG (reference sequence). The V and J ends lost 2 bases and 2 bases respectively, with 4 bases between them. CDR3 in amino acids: CAWSKPYEQYF. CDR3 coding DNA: TGTGCCTGGAGTAAGCCCTACGAGCAGTACTTC.

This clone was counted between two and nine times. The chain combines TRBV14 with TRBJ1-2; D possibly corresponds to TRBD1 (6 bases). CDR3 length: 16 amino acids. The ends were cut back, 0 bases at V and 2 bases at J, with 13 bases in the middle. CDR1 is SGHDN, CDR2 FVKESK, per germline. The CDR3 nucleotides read TGTGCCAGCAGCCAAGATGGAGGGGGGGAAAACTATGGCTACACCTTC. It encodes CASSQDGGGENYGYTF.

The DNA of the CDR3 is TGTGCCAGCAGTGGACGGGACAGTTATCAGCCCCAGCATTTT. Translation gives CASSGRDSYQPQHF. The rearrangement joins TRBV25-1 to TRBJ1-5, with 7 nucleotides matching TRBD1. CDR1 is MGHDK and CDR2 is SYGVNS in the germline V gene. This CDR3 region has 14 residues. V was clipped by 4 bases and J by 5 bases; unmatched bases: 5.